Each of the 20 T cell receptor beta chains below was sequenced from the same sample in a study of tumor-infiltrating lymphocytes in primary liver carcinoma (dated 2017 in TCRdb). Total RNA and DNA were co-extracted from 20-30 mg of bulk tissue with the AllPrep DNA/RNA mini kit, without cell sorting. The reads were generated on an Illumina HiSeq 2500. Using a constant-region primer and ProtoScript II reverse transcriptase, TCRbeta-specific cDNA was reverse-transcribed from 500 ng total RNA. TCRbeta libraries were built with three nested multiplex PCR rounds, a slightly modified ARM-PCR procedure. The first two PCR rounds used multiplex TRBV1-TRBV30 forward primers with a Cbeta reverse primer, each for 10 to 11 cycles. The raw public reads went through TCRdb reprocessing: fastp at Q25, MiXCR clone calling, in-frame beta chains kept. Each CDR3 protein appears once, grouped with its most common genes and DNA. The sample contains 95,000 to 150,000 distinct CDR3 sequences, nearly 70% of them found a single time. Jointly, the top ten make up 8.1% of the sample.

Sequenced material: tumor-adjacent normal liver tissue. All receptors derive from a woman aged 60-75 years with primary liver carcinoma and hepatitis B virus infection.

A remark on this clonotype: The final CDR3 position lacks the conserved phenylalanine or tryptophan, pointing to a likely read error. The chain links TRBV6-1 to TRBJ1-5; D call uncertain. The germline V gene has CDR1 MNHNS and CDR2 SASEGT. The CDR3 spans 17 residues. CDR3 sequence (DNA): TGTGTCAGCAGTGATTTCGGGTCAGAAAGTAGCAATCAGCCCCAGCATTCT. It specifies CVSSDFGSESSNQPQHS.

Written as DNA, the CDR3 is TGCAGTGCTAGTAATAGCGGGAGTAACACCGGGGAGCTGTTTTTT. Protein sequence: CSASNSGSNTGELFF. The genes are TRBV20-1 and TRBJ2-2, with TRBD2 identical over 9 bases. The germline V gene encodes CDR1 DFQATT and CDR2 SNEGSKA (reference sequence). The CDR3 is made up of 15 amino acids. J was trimmed by 2 bases and V by 3 bases; bases with no gene match: 4.

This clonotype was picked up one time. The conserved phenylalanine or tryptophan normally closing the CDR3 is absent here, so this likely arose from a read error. The CDR3 loop reads CSVVWLAGGLHHNEQFL. CDR3 coding DNA: TGCAGCGTTGTTTGGCTAGCGGGAGGCCTCCACCACAATGAGCAGTTCTTG. V gene TRBV29-1 combines with J gene TRBJ2-1; TRBD2 matches 11 bases. Germline CDR1 is SQVTM and CDR2 is ANQGSEA. CDR3 length: 17 residues. V was clipped by 4 bases and J by 5 bases; unmatched bases: 13.

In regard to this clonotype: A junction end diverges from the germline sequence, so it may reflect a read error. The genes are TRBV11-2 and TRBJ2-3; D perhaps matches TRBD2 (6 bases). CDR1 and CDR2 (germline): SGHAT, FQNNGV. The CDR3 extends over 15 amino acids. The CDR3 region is CAGNVGGGPADTQYF. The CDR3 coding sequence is TGTGCCGGCAACGTGGGGGGAGGACCGGCAGATACGCAATATTTT.

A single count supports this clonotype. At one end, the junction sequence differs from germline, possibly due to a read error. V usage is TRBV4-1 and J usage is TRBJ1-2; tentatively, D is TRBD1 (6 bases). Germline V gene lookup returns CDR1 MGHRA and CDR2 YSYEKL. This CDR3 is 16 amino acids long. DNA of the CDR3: TGCGTCAGCAGCCAAGATCAGTGGACAGAATCGGGTGGCTACATCTTC. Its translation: CVSSQDQWTESGGYIF.

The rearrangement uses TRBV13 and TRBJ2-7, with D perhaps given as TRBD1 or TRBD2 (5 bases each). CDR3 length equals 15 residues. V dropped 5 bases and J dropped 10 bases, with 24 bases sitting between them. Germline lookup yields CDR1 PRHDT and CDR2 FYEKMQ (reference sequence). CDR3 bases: TGTGCCAGCAGCGCTTGGGGCAGGCGGGTCTGGGGACAGTACTTC. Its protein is CASSAWGRRVWGQYF.

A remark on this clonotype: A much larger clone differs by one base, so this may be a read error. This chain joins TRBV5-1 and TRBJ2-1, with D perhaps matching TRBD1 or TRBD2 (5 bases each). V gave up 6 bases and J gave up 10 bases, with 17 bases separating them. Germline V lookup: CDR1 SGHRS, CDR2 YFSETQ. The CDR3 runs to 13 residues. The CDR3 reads CASNSRVGEEQFF. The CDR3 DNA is TGCGCCAGCAACTCACGAGTGGGGGAAGAGCAGTTCTTC.

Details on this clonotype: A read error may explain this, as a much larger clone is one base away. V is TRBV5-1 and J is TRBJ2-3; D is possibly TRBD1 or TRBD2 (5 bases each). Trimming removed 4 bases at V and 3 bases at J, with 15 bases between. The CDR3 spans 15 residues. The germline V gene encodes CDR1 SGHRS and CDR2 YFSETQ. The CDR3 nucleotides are TGCGCCAGCAGCAACGGGGACCCTAGGACAGATACGCAGTATTTT. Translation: CASSNGDPRTDTQYF.

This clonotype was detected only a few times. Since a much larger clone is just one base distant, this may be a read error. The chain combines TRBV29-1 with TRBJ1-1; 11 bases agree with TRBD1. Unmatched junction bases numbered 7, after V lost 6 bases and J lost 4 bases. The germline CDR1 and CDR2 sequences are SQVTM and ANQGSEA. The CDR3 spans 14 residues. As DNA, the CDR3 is TGCAGCGTGGGGACAGGGGGTAGGGTCACTGAAGCTTTCTTT. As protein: CSVGTGGRVTEAFF.

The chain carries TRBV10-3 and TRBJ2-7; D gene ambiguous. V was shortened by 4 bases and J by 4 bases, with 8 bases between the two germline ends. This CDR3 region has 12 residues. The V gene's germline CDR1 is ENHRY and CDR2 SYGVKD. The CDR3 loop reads CAISANTYEQYF. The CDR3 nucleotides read TGTGCCATCAGTGCCAACACATACGAGCAGTACTTC.

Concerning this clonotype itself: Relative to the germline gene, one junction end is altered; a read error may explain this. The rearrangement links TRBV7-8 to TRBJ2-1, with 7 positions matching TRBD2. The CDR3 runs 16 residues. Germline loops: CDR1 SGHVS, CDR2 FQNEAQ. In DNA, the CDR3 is TGTGCCAGCAGCTTAGAACTAGCGAGATCCTGGGATGAGCAATTCTTC. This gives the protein CASSLELARSWDEQFF.

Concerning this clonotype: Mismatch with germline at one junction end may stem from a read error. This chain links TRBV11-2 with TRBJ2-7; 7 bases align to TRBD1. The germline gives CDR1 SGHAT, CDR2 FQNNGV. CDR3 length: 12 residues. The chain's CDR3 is CASSQTGSKQYF. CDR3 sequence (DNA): TGTGCCAGTAGCCAGACAGGGTCCAAGCAGTATTTC.

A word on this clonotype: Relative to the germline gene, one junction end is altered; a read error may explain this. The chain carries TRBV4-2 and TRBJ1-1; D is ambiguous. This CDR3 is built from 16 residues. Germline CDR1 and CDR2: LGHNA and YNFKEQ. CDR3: CVSSQVAGRMNTEALF. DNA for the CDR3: TGTGTCAGCAGCCAAGTGGCAGGTAGGATGAATACTGAAGCTCTCTTT.

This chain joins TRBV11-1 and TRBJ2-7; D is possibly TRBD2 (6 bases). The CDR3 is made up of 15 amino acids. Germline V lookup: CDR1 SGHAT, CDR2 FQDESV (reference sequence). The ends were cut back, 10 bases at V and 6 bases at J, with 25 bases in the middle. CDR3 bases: TGTGCCAATAGCCCTCGGACACCAGGACTACGCGAGCAGTACTTC. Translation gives CANSPRTPGLREQYF.

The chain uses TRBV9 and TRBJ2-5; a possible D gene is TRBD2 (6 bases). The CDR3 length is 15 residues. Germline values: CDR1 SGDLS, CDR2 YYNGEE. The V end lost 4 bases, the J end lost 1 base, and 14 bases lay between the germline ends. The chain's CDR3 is CASSPSAGLQETQYF. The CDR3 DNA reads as TGTGCCAGCAGCCCCAGCGCGGGACTCCAAGAGACCCAGTACTTC. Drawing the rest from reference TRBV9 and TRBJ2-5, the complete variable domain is DSGVTQTPKHLITATGQRVTLRCSPRSGDLSVYWYQQSLDQGLQFLIQYYNGEERAKGNILERFSAQQFPDLHSELNLSSLELGDSALYFCASSPSAGLQETQYFGPGTRLLVL.

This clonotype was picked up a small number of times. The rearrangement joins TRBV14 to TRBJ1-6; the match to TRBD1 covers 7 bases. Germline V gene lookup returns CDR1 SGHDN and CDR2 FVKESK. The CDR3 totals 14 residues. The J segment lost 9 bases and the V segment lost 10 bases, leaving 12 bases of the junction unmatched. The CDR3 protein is CANSEGQEISPLHF. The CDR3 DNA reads TGTGCCAACAGTGAAGGACAGGAGATTTCACCCCTCCACTTT.

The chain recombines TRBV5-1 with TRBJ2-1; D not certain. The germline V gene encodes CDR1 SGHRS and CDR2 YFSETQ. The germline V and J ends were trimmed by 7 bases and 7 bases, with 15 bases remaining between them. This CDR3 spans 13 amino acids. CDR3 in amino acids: CASGPDATNEQFF. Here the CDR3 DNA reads TGCGCCAGCGGACCCGACGCCACTAATGAGCAGTTCTTC.

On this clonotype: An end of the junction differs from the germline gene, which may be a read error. The CDR3 is CANSFPIAGSYNEQFF. DNA of the CDR3: TGCGCCAACAGCTTCCCCATAGCGGGATCATACAATGAGCAGTTCTTC. This chain connects TRBV5-1 to TRBJ2-1, with 8 bases matching TRBD2. The CDR3 is 16 residues long. Germline values: CDR1 SGHRS, CDR2 YFSETQ.

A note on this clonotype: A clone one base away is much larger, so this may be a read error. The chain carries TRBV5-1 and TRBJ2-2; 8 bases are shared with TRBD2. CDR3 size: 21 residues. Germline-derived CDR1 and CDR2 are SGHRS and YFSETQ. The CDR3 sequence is CANSLAYSRSQREYGTGELFF. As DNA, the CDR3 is TGCGCCAACAGCTTGGCCTATAGTCGTTCTCAGCGGGAGTACGGCACCGGGGAGCTGTTTTTT.

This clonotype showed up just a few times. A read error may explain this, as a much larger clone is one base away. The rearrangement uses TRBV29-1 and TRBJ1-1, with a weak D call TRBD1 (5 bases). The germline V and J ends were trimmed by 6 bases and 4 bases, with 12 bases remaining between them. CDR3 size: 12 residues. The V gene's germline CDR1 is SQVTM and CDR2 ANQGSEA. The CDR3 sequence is CSVETVSTEAFF. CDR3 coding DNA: TGCAGCGTCGAGACAGTGAGCACTGAAGCTTTCTTT. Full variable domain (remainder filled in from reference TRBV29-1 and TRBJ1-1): SAVISQKPSRDICQRGTSLTIQCQVDSQVTMMFWYRQQPGQSLTLIATANQGSEATYESGFVIDKFPISRPNLTFSTLTVSNMSPEDSSIYLCSVETVSTEAFFGQGTRLTVV.